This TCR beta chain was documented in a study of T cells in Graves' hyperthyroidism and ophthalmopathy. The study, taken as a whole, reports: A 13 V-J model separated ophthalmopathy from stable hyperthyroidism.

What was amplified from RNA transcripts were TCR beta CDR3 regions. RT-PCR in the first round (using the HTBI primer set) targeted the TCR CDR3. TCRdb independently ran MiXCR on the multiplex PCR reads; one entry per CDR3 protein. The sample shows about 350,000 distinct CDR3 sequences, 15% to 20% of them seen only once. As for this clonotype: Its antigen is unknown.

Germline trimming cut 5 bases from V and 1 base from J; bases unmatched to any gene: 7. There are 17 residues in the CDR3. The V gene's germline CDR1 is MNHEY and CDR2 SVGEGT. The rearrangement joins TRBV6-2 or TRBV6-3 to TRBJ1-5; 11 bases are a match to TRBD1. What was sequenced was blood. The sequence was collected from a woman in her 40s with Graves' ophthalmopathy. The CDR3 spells CASSTGQGEESNQPQHF. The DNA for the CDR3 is TGTGCCAGCAGTACGGGACAGGGGGAAGAAAGCAATCAGCCCCAGCATTTT.